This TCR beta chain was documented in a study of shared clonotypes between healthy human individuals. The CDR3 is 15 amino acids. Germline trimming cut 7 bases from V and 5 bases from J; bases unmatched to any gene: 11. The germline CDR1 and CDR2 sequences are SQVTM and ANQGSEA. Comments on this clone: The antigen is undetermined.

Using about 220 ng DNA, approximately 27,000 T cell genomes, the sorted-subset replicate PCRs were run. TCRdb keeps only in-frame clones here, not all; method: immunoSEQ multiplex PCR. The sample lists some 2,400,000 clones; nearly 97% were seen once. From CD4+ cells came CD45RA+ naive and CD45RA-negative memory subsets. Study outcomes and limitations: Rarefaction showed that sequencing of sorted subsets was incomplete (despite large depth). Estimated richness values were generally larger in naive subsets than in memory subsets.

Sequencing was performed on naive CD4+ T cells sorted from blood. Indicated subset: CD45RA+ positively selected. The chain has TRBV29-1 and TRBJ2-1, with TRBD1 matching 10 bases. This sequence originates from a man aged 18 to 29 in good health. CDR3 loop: CSERVPGQGNNEQFF. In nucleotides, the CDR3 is TGCAGCGAACGTGTCCCGGGACAGGGGAACAATGAGCAGTTCTTC.